The entry below describes one TCR beta chain. Its matching antigen is unknown. This entry comes from a study of human T cells and chemical hapten exposure. Notes on the study in general: TCRs above 1 in 1000 frequency stayed constant with DPC sensitization.

The CDR3 runs 13 residues. V shed 3 bases and J 1 base; nucleotides not matched to a gene: 1. CDR1 and CDR2 from the germline V gene are DFQATT and SNEGSKA (reference sequence). Each CDR3 protein is one row after TCRdb ran MiXCR on the RACE reads. The table includes roughly 380,000 distinct CDR3 sequences, 6% to 7% detected once. Time point denoted: patch test 2, 6 weeks after DPC sensitization. Treatment reported: therapeutic diphenylcyclopropenone sensitization with weekly scalp DPC. It was from unfractionated whole blood that total RNA was extracted. The input for sequencing was whole blood, taken in connection with sensitization to the hapten diphenylcyclopropenone (DPC). The sequence was collected from a woman in her late teens or twenties with alopecia areata. Some clones in this sample may be carry-over from other donors' samples. V is TRBV20-1 and J is TRBJ2-3, with TRBD1 matching over 7 bases. CDR3: CSASQGGTDTQYF. In DNA form, the CDR3 reads TGCAGTGCTAGCCAGGGGGGCACAGATACGCAGTATTTT.